This T cell receptor (beta chain) was sequenced in a study of cytomegalovirus exposure and HLA in healthy donors. Germline CDR1 reads SGHRS; CDR2 reads YFSETQ. The length of the CDR3 is 16 residues. Trimming cost V 0 bases and J 5 bases, with 17 bases left between them. With 60 Vbeta and 13 Jbeta primers, the PCR was carried out. Here immunoSEQ multiplex PCR was the method, and the copy in TCRdb shows in-frame clones only, minus some. The sample shows 110,000 or so clones, around 70% of them seen only once. The V and J genes are TRBV5-1 and TRBJ2-5, with D possibly matching TRBD2 (7 bases). The sequencing input was PBMCs. The receptor's source is a woman aged 40 to 50 in good health and CMV-seropositive. CDR3 bases: TGCGCCAGCAGCTTGGCCGGGTGGGGGGGCTCGGAGACCCAGTACTTC. It translates to CASSLAGWGGSETQYF.